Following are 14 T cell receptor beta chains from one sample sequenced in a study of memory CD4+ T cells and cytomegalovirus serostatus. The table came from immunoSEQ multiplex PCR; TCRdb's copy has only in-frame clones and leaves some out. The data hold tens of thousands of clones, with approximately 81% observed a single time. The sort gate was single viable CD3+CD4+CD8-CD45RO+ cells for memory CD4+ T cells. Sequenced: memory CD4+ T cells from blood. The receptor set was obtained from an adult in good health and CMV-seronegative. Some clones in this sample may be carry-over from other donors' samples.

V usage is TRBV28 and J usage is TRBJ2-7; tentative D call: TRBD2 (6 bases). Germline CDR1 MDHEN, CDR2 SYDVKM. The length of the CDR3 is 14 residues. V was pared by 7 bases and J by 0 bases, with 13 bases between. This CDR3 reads CASNPAGNSYEQYF. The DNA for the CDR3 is TGTGCCAGCAACCCAGCGGGTAACTCCTACGAGCAGTACTTC. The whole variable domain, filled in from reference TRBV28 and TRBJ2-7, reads DVKVTQSSRYLVKRTGEKVFLECVQDMDHENMFWYRQDPGLGLRLIYFSYDVKMKEKGDIPEGYSVSREKKERFSLILESASTNQTSMYLCASNPAGNSYEQYFGPGTRLTVT.

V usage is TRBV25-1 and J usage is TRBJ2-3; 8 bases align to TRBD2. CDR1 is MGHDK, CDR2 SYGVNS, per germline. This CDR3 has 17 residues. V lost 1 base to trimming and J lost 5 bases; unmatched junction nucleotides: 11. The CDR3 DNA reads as TGTGCCAGCAGTGAATCGGGTGTTGGGCTAGCGGGAGATACGCAGTATTTT. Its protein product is CASSESGVGLAGDTQYF.

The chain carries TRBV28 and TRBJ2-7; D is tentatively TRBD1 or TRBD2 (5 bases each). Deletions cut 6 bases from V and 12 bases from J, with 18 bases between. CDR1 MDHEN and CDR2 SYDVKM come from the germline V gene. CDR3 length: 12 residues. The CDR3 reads CASSQGPPSPYF. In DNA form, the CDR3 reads TGTGCCAGCAGCCAGGGACCGCCGTCCCCGTACTTC.

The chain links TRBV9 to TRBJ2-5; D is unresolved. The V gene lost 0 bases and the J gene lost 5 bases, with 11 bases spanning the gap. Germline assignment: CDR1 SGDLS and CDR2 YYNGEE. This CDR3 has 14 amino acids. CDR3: CASSVAGNAETQYF. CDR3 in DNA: TGTGCCAGCAGCGTAGCCGGCAATGCGGAGACCCAGTACTTC.

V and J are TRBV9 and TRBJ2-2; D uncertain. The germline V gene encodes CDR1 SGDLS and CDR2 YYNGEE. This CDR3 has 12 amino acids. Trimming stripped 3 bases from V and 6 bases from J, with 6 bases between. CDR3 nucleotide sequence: TGTGCCAGCAGCGGCGACGCCGGGGAGCTGTTTTTT. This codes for CASSGDAGELFF.

DNA of the CDR3: TGTGCCAGCTCACCACCGTTCCAGGGAGCTTACAATGAGCAGTTCTTC. Its protein product is CASSPPFQGAYNEQFF. The rearrangement uses TRBV18 and TRBJ2-1; D may match TRBD1 or TRBD2 (5 bases each). The CDR3 contains 16 residues. Germline V gene lookup returns CDR1 KGHSH and CDR2 LQKENI. Trimming removed 0 bases from V and 4 bases from J, with 13 bases in between.

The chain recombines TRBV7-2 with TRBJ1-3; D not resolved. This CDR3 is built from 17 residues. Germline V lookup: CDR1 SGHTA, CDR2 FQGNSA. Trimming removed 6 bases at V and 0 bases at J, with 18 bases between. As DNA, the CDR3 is TGTGCCAGCAGACCACGTCGAGGCGGAAACTCTGGAAACACCATATATTTT. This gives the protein CASRPRRGGNSGNTIYF.

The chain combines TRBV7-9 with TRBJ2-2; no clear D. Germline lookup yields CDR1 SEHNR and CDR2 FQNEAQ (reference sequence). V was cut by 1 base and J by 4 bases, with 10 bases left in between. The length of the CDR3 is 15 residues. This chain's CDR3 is CASSLDGLATGELFF. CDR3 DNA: TGTGCCAGCAGCTTAGACGGGTTGGCCACCGGGGAGCTGTTTTTT.

As DNA, the CDR3 is TGCGCCAGCACCGGACCGGGGACGAACACTGAAGCTTTCTTT. This sequence encodes CASTGPGTNTEAFF. The V call is TRBV5-1, the J call TRBJ1-1, with TRBD1 as a possible D gene (5 bases). The length of the CDR3 is 14 residues. Germline loops: CDR1 SGHRS, CDR2 YFSETQ. V lost 6 bases to trimming and J lost 1 base, with 13 bases between them.

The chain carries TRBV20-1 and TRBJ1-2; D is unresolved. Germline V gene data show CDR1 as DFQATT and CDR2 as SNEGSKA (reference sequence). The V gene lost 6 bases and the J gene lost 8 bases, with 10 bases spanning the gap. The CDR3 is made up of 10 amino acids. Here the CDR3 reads CSAGNMGYTF. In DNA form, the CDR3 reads TGCAGTGCAGGAAACATGGGCTACACCTTC.

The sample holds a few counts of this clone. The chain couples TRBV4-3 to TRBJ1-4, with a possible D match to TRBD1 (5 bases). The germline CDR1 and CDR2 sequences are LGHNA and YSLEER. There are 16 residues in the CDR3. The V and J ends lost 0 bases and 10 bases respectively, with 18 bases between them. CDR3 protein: CASSQDGAGAIGKLFF. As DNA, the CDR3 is TGCGCCAGCAGCCAAGATGGGGCCGGGGCAATCGGAAAACTGTTTTTT.

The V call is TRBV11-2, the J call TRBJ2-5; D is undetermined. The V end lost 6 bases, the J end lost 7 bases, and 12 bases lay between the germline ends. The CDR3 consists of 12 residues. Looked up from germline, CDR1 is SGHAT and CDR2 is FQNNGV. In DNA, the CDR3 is TGTGCCAGCAGATCGCTTGCCCGGACCCAGTACTTC. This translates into CASRSLARTQYF.

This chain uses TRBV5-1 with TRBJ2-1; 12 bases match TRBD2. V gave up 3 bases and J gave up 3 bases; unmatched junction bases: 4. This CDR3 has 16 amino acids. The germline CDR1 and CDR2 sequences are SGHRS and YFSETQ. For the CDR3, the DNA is TGCGCCAGCAGCTGGGGACTAGCGGGCCGCTACAATGAGCAGTTCTTC. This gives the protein CASSWGLAGRYNEQFF.

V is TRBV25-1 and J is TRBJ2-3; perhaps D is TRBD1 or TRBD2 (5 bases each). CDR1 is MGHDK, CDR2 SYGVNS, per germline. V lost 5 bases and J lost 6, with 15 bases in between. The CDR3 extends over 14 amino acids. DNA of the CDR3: TGTGCCAGCAGTTCCGGTCGGGGCGGGGATACGCAGTATTTT. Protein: CASSSGRGGDTQYF.